What follows are 9 T cell receptor beta chains derived from one specimen sequenced in a study of blood T cell repertoires in COVID-19. Only in-frame clones appear in the TCRdb table, and some are missing; sequencing was by immunoSEQ multiplex PCR. This table has some 300,000 clones, approximately 86% appearing once. Sequences were obtained from peripheral blood. These receptors all stem from a man between 18 and 35 years old with active or convalescent COVID-19.

For the CDR3, the DNA is TGTGCCAGCAGCGCGGGACAGGGAGCCTACGAGCAGTACTTC. The encoded protein is CASSAGQGAYEQYF. The chain carries TRBV5-4 and TRBJ2-7; 9 bases agree with TRBD1. V was pared by 4 bases and J by 2 bases, with 4 bases of the junction left unmatched. CDR1 is SGHNT and CDR2 is YYREEE in the germline V gene (reference sequence). CDR3 length: 14 amino acids.

This sequence joins TRBV4-1 and TRBJ2-7; D might be TRBD1 (5 bases). V dropped 0 bases and J dropped 4 bases, with 22 bases sitting between them. This CDR3 comprises 18 residues. Per germline, CDR1 MGHRA and CDR2 YSYEKL. CDR3 loop: CASSQDGSGLIISYEQYF. DNA of the CDR3: TGCGCCAGCAGCCAAGATGGGTCAGGGTTGATCATTAGTTACGAGCAGTACTTC.

This chain's CDR3 is CASKEQGSPSYEQYF. In DNA form, the CDR3 reads TGTGCCAGCAAGGAGCAGGGGTCTCCATCCTACGAGCAGTACTTC. This chain links TRBV2 with TRBJ2-7; tentatively, D is TRBD1 (6 bases). V dropped 7 bases and J dropped 1 base, with 17 bases sitting between them. Per the germline V gene, CDR1 is SNHLY and CDR2 is FYNNEI. This CDR3 is built from 15 residues.

Concerning this clone itself: Other nucleotide sequences in the sample specify the same CDR3. CDR3 nucleotides: TGCGCCAGCAGCTCTGGGACTGCGAACACCGGGGAGCTGTTTTTT. Its translation is CASSSGTANTGELFF. This sequence joins TRBV5-1 and TRBJ2-2; D might be TRBD2 (6 bases). Germline CDR1 reads SGHRS; CDR2 reads YFSETQ. This CDR3 region has 15 residues. The V and J ends lost 3 bases and 0 bases respectively, with 9 bases between them. Full variable domain (remainder filled in from reference TRBV5-1 and TRBJ2-2): KAGVTQTPRYLIKTRGQQVTLSCSPISGHRSVSWYQQTPGQGLQFLFEYFSETQRNKGNFPGRFSGRQFSNSRSEMNVSTLELGDSALYLCASSSGTANTGELFFGEGSRLTVL.

This rearrangement joins TRBV15 to TRBJ2-7; 8 bases map to TRBD2. Germline V gives CDR1 LNHNV, CDR2 YYDKDF (reference sequence). The CDR3 runs to 15 residues. V gave up 4 bases and J gave up 1 base; unmatched junction bases: 6. The CDR3 spells CATSIKRGTSYEQYF. The CDR3 region has the DNA TGTGCCACCAGCATCAAGCGGGGGACATCCTACGAGCAGTACTTC. Variable domain in full (rest from reference TRBV15 and TRBJ2-7): DAMVIQNPRYQVTQFGKPVTLSCSQTLNHNVMYWYQQKSSQAPKLLFHYYDKDFNNEADTPDNFQSRRPNTSFCFLDIRSPGLGDTAMYLCATSIKRGTSYEQYFGPGTRLTVT.

The chain joins TRBV5-6 to TRBJ2-7, with D possibly being TRBD1 (6 bases). Per germline, CDR1 SGHDT and CDR2 YYEEEE. V was trimmed by 4 bases and J by 6 bases, leaving 14 bases between them. The CDR3 is 13 residues long. DNA for the CDR3: TGTGCCAGCAGCGCCACAGGGTACGGCGAGCAGTACTTC. It encodes CASSATGYGEQYF.

V gene TRBV18 combines with J gene TRBJ2-3; 8 bases fit TRBD2. The J segment lost 3 bases and the V segment lost 1 base, leaving 3 bases of the junction unmatched. The CDR3 extends over 15 amino acids. Germline values: CDR1 KGHSH, CDR2 LQKENI. The CDR3 sequence is CASSPRASGTDTQYF. The DNA of the CDR3 is TGTGCCAGCTCACCACGAGCTAGCGGGACAGATACGCAGTATTTT.

The rearrangement links TRBV10-2 to TRBJ1-2; the D gene is possibly TRBD1 (6 bases). This CDR3 has 12 residues. V was trimmed by 9 bases and J by 3 bases, leaving 11 bases between them. CDR1 and CDR2 from the germline V gene are WSHSY and SAAADI. CDR3 protein: CASIGGDYGYTF. Written as DNA, the CDR3 is TGCGCCAGTATAGGGGGGGACTATGGCTACACCTTC.

The rearrangement links TRBV27 to TRBJ1-4, with 7 bases lining up with TRBD1. The CDR3 consists of 14 residues. Per the germline V gene, CDR1 is MNHEY and CDR2 is SMNVEV (reference sequence). Trimming took 7 bases from V and 4 from J; bases not matched to a gene: 6. CDR3: CASTKDRSNEKLFF. CDR3 DNA sequence: TGTGCCAGCACCAAGGACAGGAGTAATGAAAAACTGTTTTTT.